This T cell receptor beta chain was observed in a study of blood T cell repertoires in COVID-19. Across the whole study: PBMCs, B-cell-depleted T cells, or T cells provided the cDNA or gDNA that made up the material.

Trimming took 7 bases from V and 6 from J, leaving 12 bases between them. Germline-derived CDR1 and CDR2 are SNHLY and FYNNEI. This CDR3 has 12 residues. How the authors handled the data: Nucleated cell number was recorded as an estimate derived from reference gene primer amplification. The data were produced by immunoSEQ multiplex PCR, yet TCRdb's version contains in-frame clones alone and is incomplete. V and J calls and clone size are given by that table; D and trimming were obtained from the DNA. The repertoire holds 250,000 to 300,000 clones, under 90% seen once, with less than 2.5% in the top ten.

This chain connects TRBV2 to TRBJ1-1; D call uncertain. This sequence was found in a man aged 45-60 years with acute or convalescent COVID-19. Sample: peripheral blood. DNA of the CDR3: TGTGCCAGCACCCAAAGTACACCTGAAGCTTTCTTT. Translating it yields CASTQSTPEAFF.